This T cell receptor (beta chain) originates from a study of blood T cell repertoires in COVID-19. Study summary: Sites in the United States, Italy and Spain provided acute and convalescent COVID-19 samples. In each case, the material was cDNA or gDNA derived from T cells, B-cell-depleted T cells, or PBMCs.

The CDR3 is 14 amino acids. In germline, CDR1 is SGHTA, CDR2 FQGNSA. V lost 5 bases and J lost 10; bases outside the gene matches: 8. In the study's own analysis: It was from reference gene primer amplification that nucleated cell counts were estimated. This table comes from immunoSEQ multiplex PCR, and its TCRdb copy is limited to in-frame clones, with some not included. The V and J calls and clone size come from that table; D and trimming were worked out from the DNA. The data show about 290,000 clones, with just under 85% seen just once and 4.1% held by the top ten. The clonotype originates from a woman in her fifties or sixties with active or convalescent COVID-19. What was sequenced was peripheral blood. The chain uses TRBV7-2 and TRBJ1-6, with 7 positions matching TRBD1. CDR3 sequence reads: CASSNRQGRSPLHF. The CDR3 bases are TGTGCCAGCAGCAACCGACAGGGAAGATCACCCCTCCACTTT.